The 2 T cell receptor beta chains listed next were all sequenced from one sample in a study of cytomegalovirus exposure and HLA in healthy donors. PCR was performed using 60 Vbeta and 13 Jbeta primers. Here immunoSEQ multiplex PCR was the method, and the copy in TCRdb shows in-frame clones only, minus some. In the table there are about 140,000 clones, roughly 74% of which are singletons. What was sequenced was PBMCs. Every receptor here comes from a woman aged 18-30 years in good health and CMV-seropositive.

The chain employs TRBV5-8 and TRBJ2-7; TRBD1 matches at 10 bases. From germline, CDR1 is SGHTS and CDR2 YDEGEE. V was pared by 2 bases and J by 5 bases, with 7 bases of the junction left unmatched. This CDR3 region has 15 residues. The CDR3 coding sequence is TGTGCCAGCAGCTTTATGGGACAGGGGATCAACGAGCAGTACTTC. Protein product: CASSFMGQGINEQYF.

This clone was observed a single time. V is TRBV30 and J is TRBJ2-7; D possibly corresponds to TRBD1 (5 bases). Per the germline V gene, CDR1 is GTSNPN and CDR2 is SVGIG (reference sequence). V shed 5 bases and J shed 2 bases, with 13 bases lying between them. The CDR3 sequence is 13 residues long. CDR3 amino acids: CAWARLGAYEQYF. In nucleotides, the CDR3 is TGTGCCTGGGCAAGGTTAGGGGCCTACGAGCAGTACTTC.